This section outlines one T cell receptor (beta chain) sequence together with its context. The sample belongs to a study of control samples from healthy donors and cancer patients. Some clones are missing from TCRdb's copy, which holds only in-frame ones; the method was immunoSEQ multiplex PCR. The sample has more than 150,000 clones, roughly 93% seen once. V was trimmed by 3 bases and J by 4 bases, leaving 10 bases between them. The length of the CDR3 is 13 residues. The chain combines TRBV12-3 or TRBV12-4 with TRBJ2-7; perhaps TRBD2 as D (5 bases). The sequenced sample was blood. The receptor's source is a man aged 18 to 30 in good health. CDR3 loop: CASSLDSGYEQYF. The CDR3 DNA follows: TGTGCCAGCAGTTTGGACTCGGGATACGAGCAGTACTTC.